This T cell receptor (beta chain) is drawn from a study of cytomegalovirus exposure and HLA in healthy donors. Study-level results: In the analysis, some V segments, TRBV6-2 and TRBV6-3 included, were excluded as indistinguishable. Later on, a genetic analysis was performed. It linked a missense variant in DCLRE1C with V- and J-gene trimming of TCR beta. In a later analysis, productive TCRs from donors in an Asian-associated ancestry cluster reportedly carried fewer N-insertions than the cohort mean. Some TCR beta chains (more than 150 of them) were listed as cytomegalovirus-associated.

Concerning this clone itself: Its antigen is unidentified.

PCR used 60 Vbeta primers and 13 Jbeta primers. TCRdb keeps only in-frame clones here, not all; method: immunoSEQ multiplex PCR. The repertoire consists of about 190,000 clones, with around 83% occurring once and the leading ten covering about 1.7%. CDR3 length equals 16 residues. The V end was cut by 0 bases, the J end by 1 base, with 10 bases between. Germline CDR1 and CDR2: SGHDT and YYEEEE. The rearrangement joins TRBV5-6 to TRBJ2-2, with D perhaps TRBD2 (6 bases). The material sequenced was PBMCs. The TCR was taken from a woman aged 18-29 years in good health and CMV-seronegative. In DNA, the CDR3 is TGTGCCAGCAGCTTGGCCGGGACTGGGAACACCGGGGAGCTGTTTTTT. This gives the protein CASSLAGTGNTGELFF.